This TCR beta chain was sequenced for a study of vaccination effects on CD4 cells after COVID-19. On the study more broadly: After expansion with viral peptide pools in the ViraFEST assay, antigen-specific CD4+ T cells were sequenced.

About this clone: The target antigen is unknown.

With more than nine days of culture completed, CD4+ T cells were isolated. Half-medium exchanges with IL-2 medium took place on days 3 and 7. Only in-frame clones appear in the TCRdb table, and some are missing; sequencing was by immunoSEQ multiplex PCR. This repertoire shows 70,000 or so clones, roughly three quarters found once; its top ten account for about 2%. The CDR3 has 14 amino acids. Trimming removed 5 bases at V and 3 bases at J, with 13 bases between. Per germline, CDR1 MDHEN and CDR2 SYDVKM. Source: CD4+ T cells from PBMCs cultured without peptide, taken before COVID-19 vaccination. This chain links TRBV28 with TRBJ1-2; TRBD1 might be the D (6 bases). This clonotype was sampled from a human donor who received a COVID-19 vaccine. The CDR3 loop is CASSPPKGDYGYTF. Here the CDR3 DNA reads TGTGCCAGCAGTCCGCCCAAGGGGGACTATGGCTACACCTTC.